The 13 T cell receptor beta chains below all came from one sample that was sequenced in a study of immune heterogeneity within non-small cell lung tumors listed by TCRdb under 2018. Genomic DNA was extracted from bulk tumor tissue and used as the TCR template, and approximately 650 ng gDNA was amplified per sample. During surgery, multiple biopsies were taken from each primary tumor and placed as far apart as possible within the tumor mass. Patients in the study cohort, which was described as untreated, were newly diagnosed NSCLC cases going through curative surgery. The run used a HiSeq X Ten. The TCR beta CDR3 region was amplified with a multiplex PCR system, in which a first round of around 11 cycles was run using 32 V-gene forward and 13 J-gene reverse primers. TCRdb's own reprocessing of the public reads used fastp at Q25 and MiXCR and kept productive beta chains. Every entry covers one CDR3 protein and lists the most common genes and DNA from its rows. In all, the sample holds 4,500 or so distinct CDR3 sequences, and about 33% of those were seen once. The top ten clones comprise roughly 20% of the sample.

Material for sequencing was lung tumor tissue. The receptors derive from a woman aged 45-65 years with non-small cell lung cancer.

A remark on this clonotype: Lacking the conserved final phenylalanine or tryptophan, this CDR3 likely reflects a read error. V and J are TRBV3-1 and TRBJ2-7; the D is unclear. Germline V gene data show CDR1 as LGHDT and CDR2 as YNNKEL (reference sequence). The CDR3 sequence is 14 residues long. Trimming shortened V by 1 base and J by 5 bases, and 12 bases separated the two germline ends. The CDR3 reads CASSQGFVHDEQYL. The CDR3 coding sequence is TGTGCCAGCAGCCAAGGATTTGTGCACGACGAGCAGTACTTG.

As DNA, the CDR3 is TGTGCCAGCAGCCGAGGGGAAAAGCAGGGAAATAGCTCACCCCTCCACTTT. Residues: CASSRGEKQGNSSPLHF. This sequence joins TRBV11-3 and TRBJ1-6; weak D call: TRBD1 (5 bases). Germline V gene data show CDR1 as SGHNT and CDR2 as YENEEA. V lost 5 bases, J lost 10 bases, and 24 bases lay in between. The CDR3 contains 17 residues.

This clonotype was observed a few times. The CDR3 reads CASSLLGRWNEQYF. Here the CDR3 DNA reads TGTGCCAGCAGTTTACTAGGACGGTGGAACGAGCAGTACTTC. The chain couples TRBV12-3 or TRBV12-4 to TRBJ2-7; D gene uncertain. Between the trimmed V and J ends, which lost 2 bases and 5 bases, there was a span of 13 bases. This CDR3 is built from 14 residues.

In regard to this clonotype: This may come from a read error, since a much larger clone is one base off. The rearrangement joins TRBV9 to TRBJ2-5, with 7 bases that match TRBD2. With 4 bases clipped from V and 0 bases from J, the junction kept 6 bases outside the gene matches. CDR3 length: 15 amino acids. Germline V gene lookup returns CDR1 SGDLS and CDR2 YYNGEE. CDR3 amino acids: CASSIAGTYQETQYF. In nucleotides, the CDR3 is TGTGCCAGCAGCATAGCGGGCACGTACCAAGAGACCCAGTACTTC.

This clonotype was found a few times. The chain employs TRBV4-2 and TRBJ2-4, with 13 bases lining up with TRBD2. This CDR3 spans 15 amino acids. Germline values: CDR1 LGHNA, CDR2 YNFKEQ. After removal of 5 bases from V and 8 bases from J, the junction contained 6 bases not matched to a gene. The CDR3 region is CASSEGTSGAYIQYF. For the CDR3, the DNA is TGTGCCAGCAGCGAAGGGACTAGCGGGGCGTACATTCAGTACTTC.

This sequence joins TRBV7-2 and TRBJ2-7; D may be TRBD1 or TRBD2 (7 bases each). The CDR3 runs 15 residues. CDR1 and CDR2 from the germline V gene are SGHTA and FQGNSA. V was trimmed by 1 base and J by 3 bases, leaving 13 bases between them. The CDR3 region is CASSLEGRGGYEQYF. The CDR3 bases are TGTGCCAGCAGCTTAGAAGGCAGGGGGGGCTACGAGCAGTACTTC.

The V and J genes are TRBV6-2 or TRBV6-3 and TRBJ1-5; TRBD1 is a possible D gene (5 bases). Trimming cost V 8 bases and J 4 bases, with 15 bases left between them. The CDR3 has 14 residues. CDR1 MNHEY and CDR2 SVGEGT come from the germline V gene. The CDR3 bases are TGTGCCAGCCGGGAAGGGGTCGGGAATCAGCCCCAGCATTTT. The encoded protein is CASREGVGNQPQHF.

This clonotype is large within its sample. The V gene is TRBV7-8, the J gene TRBJ2-7, with unresolved D. The germline gives CDR1 SGHVS, CDR2 FQNEAQ. V lost 2 bases, J lost 5 bases, and 7 bases lay in between. The CDR3 has 12 amino acids. CDR3 bases: TGTGCCAGCAGCTTATTTTTGGACGAGCAGTACTTC. Translating it yields CASSLFLDEQYF.

Points on this clonotype: This may stem from a read error, because a much larger clone lies one nucleotide away. The chain joins TRBV11-2 to TRBJ2-3, with D possibly matching TRBD1 (5 bases). Trimming took 2 bases from V and 4 from J, leaving 16 bases between them. This CDR3 comprises 16 residues. Germline V gene sequence: CDR1 SGHAT, CDR2 FQNNGV. The CDR3 DNA follows: TGTGCCAGCAGCTTATGGGGTGGCAGGGAATCAGATACGCAGTATTTT. Its protein is CASSLWGGRESDTQYF.

This clonotype was observed a few times. The genes are TRBV20-1 and TRBJ1-5; TRBD1 matches 7 bases. After removal of 5 bases from V and 2 bases from J, the junction contained 0 bases not matched to a gene. The CDR3 extends over 12 amino acids. Germline V gene data show CDR1 as DFQATT and CDR2 as SNEGSKA (reference sequence). This CDR3 reads CSAGQGNQPQHF. The CDR3 region has the DNA TGCAGTGCTGGACAGGGCAATCAGCCCCAGCATTTT.

With regard to this clonotype: This sequence may be a read error, since a much larger clone differs from it by one base. The CDR3 ends on some other residue instead of the conserved phenylalanine or tryptophan, so this is likely a read error. Because the CDR3's place on the DNA is in doubt, the DNA is left out and the CDR3 is given as listed by TCRdb. CDR3: CSEGGQGNTEVFS. The chain employs TRBV20-1 and TRBJ1-1; the table's D gene call, TRBD1, was not cross checked with the DNA. Germline CDR1 and CDR2: DFQATT and SNEGSKA (reference sequence). The CDR3 comprises 13 residues, both ends counted.

On this clonotype: It may be a read error: a sequence one base away is much more abundant. The chain employs TRBV9 and TRBJ1-1; D remains unclear. This CDR3 has 13 residues. V was cut by 4 bases and J by 4 bases, with 11 bases left in between. Germline values: CDR1 SGDLS, CDR2 YYNGEE. CDR3 region: CASSLSQLTEAFF. DNA for the CDR3: TGTGCCAGCAGCCTATCACAGCTCACTGAAGCTTTCTTT.

By its share, this clonotype is medium-sized. The V and J genes are TRBV15 and TRBJ1-5; TRBD1 matches 7 bases. Germline CDR1 LNHNV, CDR2 YYDKDF (reference sequence). The CDR3 covers 15 residues. Trimming at V came to 4 bases and at J to 2 bases, leaving 5 bases not matched to a gene. CDR3 bases: TGTGCCACCAGCAAATCTGGACAGGGCAATCAGCCCCAGCATTTT. Translated, it gives CATSKSGQGNQPQHF. Full variable domain (remainder filled in from reference TRBV15 and TRBJ1-5): DAMVIQNPRYQVTQFGKPVTLSCSQTLNHNVMYWYQQKSSQAPKLLFHYYDKDFNNEADTPDNFQSRRPNTSFCFLDIRSPGLGDTAMYLCATSKSGQGNQPQHFGDGTRLSIL.